Listed below are T cell receptor beta chains from one sample, sequenced in a study of blood T cell repertoires in COVID-19. Method: immunoSEQ multiplex PCR; TCRdb's copy keeps in-frame clones and lacks some. The profile shows roughly 280,000 clones, more than 85% of them singletons. The sample consisted of PBMCs or T cells enriched from blood (not recorded which). The receptor source for this set is a man aged 40-50 years who had been exposed to COVID-19. The CDR3 runs from the conserved cysteine through the conserved F or W. The D gene is left open where the match is weak. Where a row states a size, it is once, few, many or the class of an expanded clone; other rows omit it.

CASSIGGDASSYEQYF | TGTGCCAGTAGTATAGGGGGGGACGCCAGTTCCTACGAGCAGTACTTC | TRBV19 | . | 16 | TRBJ2-7 | .
CASSRNTGTGNTEAFF | TGTGCCAGCAGCCGGAACACCGGGACAGGGAACACTGAAGCTTTCTTT | TRBV7-9 | TRBD1 | 16 | TRBJ1-1 | .
CASSEGLRGLAGLYEQYF | TGTGCCAGCAGTGAAGGCCTAAGAGGACTAGCGGGACTCTACGAGCAGTACTTC | TRBV6-1 | TRBD2 | 18 | TRBJ2-7 | .
CASSPTSPGGYNEQFF | TGTGCCAGCAGCCCCACAAGTCCCGGGGGCTACAATGAGCAGTTCTTC | TRBV11-2 | . | 16 | TRBJ2-1 | few
CASTDGQTYGYTF | TGTGCCAGCACCGACGGACAAACCTATGGCTACACCTTC | TRBV28 | . | 13 | TRBJ1-2 | .
CATSRAQESYNEQFF | TGTGCCACCAGCAGAGCGCAGGAATCATACAATGAGCAGTTCTTC | TRBV15 | . | 15 | TRBJ2-1 | .
CASSAPLWSMNTEAFF | TGTGCCAGTAGTGCGCCCCTGTGGAGCATGAACACTGAAGCTTTCTTT | TRBV19 | . | 16 | TRBJ1-1 | .
CASSAPGIRTDTQYF | TGTGCCAGCAGCGCCCCCGGGATTCGCACAGATACGCAGTATTTT | TRBV3-1/TRBV3-2 | . | 15 | TRBJ2-3 | .
CASSLLTAGSSYEQYF | TGTGCCAGCAGCTTATTAACGGCAGGGTCGTCCTACGAGCAGTACTTC | TRBV7-6 | . | 16 | TRBJ2-7 | .
CASSPEVGGPYNEQFF | TGTGCCAGCAGCCCTGAGGTGGGAGGGCCTTACAATGAGCAGTTCTTC | TRBV3-1/TRBV3-2 | TRBD2 | 16 | TRBJ2-1 | once
CASSLAGNNSPLHF | TGTGCCAGCAGTTTGGCCGGGAATAATTCACCCCTCCACTTT | TRBV28 | . | 14 | TRBJ1-6 | .
CASSPTGTSGTEQYF | TGTGCCAGCAGCCCCACCGGGACTAGCGGGACCGAGCAGTACTTC | TRBV5-5 | TRBD2 | 15 | TRBJ2-7 | .
CATSRDPSGAQETQYF | TGTGCCACCAGCAGAGATCCTAGCGGAGCACAAGAGACCCAGTACTTC | TRBV15 | TRBD2 | 16 | TRBJ2-5 | once
CASSKHCGSGPCYWLFF | TGTGCCAGCAGCAAACATTGCGGGAGCGGTCCCTGTTACTGGCTGTTTTTT | TRBV21-1 | . | 17 | TRBJ2-2 | .
CASSLFLGQPQHF | TGTGCCAGCAGCTTATTCCTTGGCCAGCCCCAGCATTTT | TRBV7-2 | . | 13 | TRBJ1-5 | .
CASGFNTGGRYNEQFF | TGTGCTAGTGGTTTTAATACAGGGGGCAGGTACAATGAGCAGTTCTTC | TRBV12-5 | TRBD1 | 16 | TRBJ2-1 | once
CASSLSGGSYNSPLHF | TGCGCCAGCAGCTTGTCAGGGGGCTCCTATAATTCACCCCTCCACTTT | TRBV5-1 | TRBD1 | 16 | TRBJ1-6 | few
CASSLSYRDAYEQYF | TGTGCCAGCAGCTTAAGTTACAGGGATGCCTACGAGCAGTACTTC | TRBV11-2 | . | 15 | TRBJ2-7 | once
CASSVNRGDGYTF | TGTGCCAGCAGCGTAAACAGGGGTGACGGCTACACCTTC | TRBV5-6 | TRBD1 | 13 | TRBJ1-2 | .
CASSPTSAGAYEQYF | TGTGCCAGCTCACCAACGAGCGCCGGGGCCTACGAGCAGTACTTC | TRBV18 | . | 15 | TRBJ2-7 | few
CSVGAATGELFF | TGCAGCGTTGGGGCTGCTACCGGGGAGCTGTTTTTT | TRBV29-1 | . | 12 | TRBJ2-2 | .
CASSQTAGVQTGELFF | TGCGCCAGCAGCCAAACAGCGGGAGTACAGACCGGGGAGCTGTTTTTT | TRBV4-1 | TRBD2 | 16 | TRBJ2-2 | .
CASSLTRESYEQYF | TGTGCCAGCAGCTTAACCAGGGAATCCTACGAGCAGTACTTC | TRBV7-3 | . | 14 | TRBJ2-7 | .
CASTGGASLGFGEKLFF | TGTGCCAGTACAGGGGGCGCGAGTTTGGGGTTTGGTGAAAAACTGTTTTTT | TRBV19 | TRBD1 | 17 | TRBJ1-4 | .
CASSLLAGAADTQYF | TGTGCCAGCAGTTTGCTAGCGGGAGCGGCAGATACGCAGTATTTT | TRBV6-5 | TRBD2 | 15 | TRBJ2-3 | .
CASSEVSSSPYEQYF | TGTGCCAGCAGTGAAGTTTCTAGCTCCCCCTACGAGCAGTACTTC | TRBV6-1 | . | 15 | TRBJ2-7 | .
CASSIEVGNTIYF | TGTGCCAGTAGTATTGAGGTGGGAAACACCATATATTTT | TRBV19 | . | 13 | TRBJ1-3 | .
CASSSPRTGVYF | TGTGCCAGCAGTTCGCCAAGGACAGGTGTGTACTTC | TRBV6-5 | TRBD1 | 12 | TRBJ2-7 | once
CASSPAGGPYEQYF | TGTGCCAGCAGCCCGGCGGGAGGGCCCTACGAGCAGTACTTC | TRBV7-9 | TRBD2 | 14 | TRBJ2-7 | .
CASSQVSTANYGYTF | TGCGCCAGCAGCCAAGTTTCGACAGCTAACTATGGCTACACCTTC | TRBV4-1 | . | 15 | TRBJ1-2 | .
CASSEEGSGLVTGELFF | TGTGCCAGCAGTGAAGAGGGGTCGGGACTAGTTACCGGGGAGCTGTTTTTT | TRBV2 | TRBD2 | 17 | TRBJ2-2 | .
CASSQEGLAADEQYF | TGCGCCAGCAGCCAAGAAGGGCTAGCGGCCGACGAGCAGTACTTC | TRBV4-1 | TRBD2 | 15 | TRBJ2-7 | .
CASSRGRALTSGGPGEQYF | TGCGCCAGCAGCCGGGGGCGGGCGCTTACGTCGGGAGGGCCGGGTGAGCAGTACTTC | TRBV4-1 | TRBD2 | 19 | TRBJ2-7 | .
CASSFIPGQVKETQYF | TGTGCCAGCAGTTTTATCCCTGGACAGGTTAAAGAGACCCAGTACTTC | TRBV28 | TRBD1 | 16 | TRBJ2-5 | .
CSGGLPRETQYF | TGCAGCGGCGGACTCCCTAGGGAGACCCAGTACTTC | TRBV29-1 | . | 12 | TRBJ2-5 | .
CASSSIAYRGRNTEAFF | TGTGCCAGCAGTTCCATAGCATACAGGGGTCGGAACACTGAAGCTTTCTTT | TRBV28 | TRBD1 | 17 | TRBJ1-1 | .
CASSFGQGGSYEQYF | TGTGCCAGCAGTTTCGGACAGGGAGGGTCATACGAGCAGTACTTC | TRBV2 | . | 15 | TRBJ2-7 | .
CASSFLAGLSYEQYF | TGTGCCAGCAGTTTTTTAGCGGGGCTGTCCTACGAGCAGTACTTC | TRBV27 | TRBD2 | 15 | TRBJ2-7 | .
CAAQGEPYNSPLHF | TGTGCCGCGCAGGGGGAGCCCTATAATTCACCCCTCCACTTT | TRBV28 | TRBD1 | 14 | TRBJ1-6 | .